The T cell receptor beta chain under discussion was sequenced for a study of blood T cell repertoires in COVID-19. The method was immunoSEQ multiplex PCR; TCRdb's version includes in-frame clones alone and lacks a portion of them. Among over 250,000 clones listed, about 92% were seen once. The study drew participants aged about 18 to 90 years from around 24 US areas. Which cohort a participant joined came from the clinical history participants gave. Symptom resolution, clearance, or two negative PCRs marked donors in Cohort 3 as recovered. The specimen was PBMCs or T cells enriched from blood (not recorded which). The receptor comes from a man in his 60s who had recovered from COVID-19.

The DNA of the CDR3 is TGTGCCAGCAGCGTAGAAGGAGTGCGGGGCACAGATACGCAGTATTTT. As protein: CASSVEGVRGTDTQYF. The chain joins TRBV9 to TRBJ2-3; TRBD2 might be the D (5 bases). This CDR3 spans 16 amino acids. Germline CDR1 reads SGDLS; CDR2 reads YYNGEE. V shed 0 bases and J shed 1 base, with 12 bases lying between them.